This is a list of T cell receptor beta chains from one sample in a study of blood T cell repertoires in COVID-19. The protocol was immunoSEQ multiplex PCR, while the TCRdb copy is restricted to in-frame clones and leaves out a portion. This sample has about 250,000 clones, with roughly 85% found just once. Sequences were obtained from peripheral blood. These receptors were collected from a man aged 18 to 35 with active or convalescent COVID-19. Each CDR3 is given with its conserved first and last residue. Clone size is not always given. Where it is, it says once, few, many or a class for expanded clones.

clone size	V gene	J gene	CDR3 protein
NA	TRBV9	TRBJ1-5	CASSVGDSNNQPQHF
few	TRBV30	TRBJ2-1	CAWGRTSGNNEQFF
NA	TRBV28	TRBJ2-3	CASSLPDSSTDTQYF
NA	TRBV27	TRBJ2-1	CASSLYPRGGNEQFF
NA	TRBV19	TRBJ2-1	CASSIGGWELDNEQFF
NA	TRBV9	TRBJ2-1	CASSAGAGSNFHEQFF
NA	TRBV9	TRBJ1-2	CASTFGQPNYGYTF
NA	TRBV18	TRBJ2-5	CASSEVEMETQYF
NA	TRBV9	TRBJ2-3	CASSAGRDTQYF
NA	TRBV6-5	TRBJ1-1	CASTRGQYSTEAFF
NA	TRBV7-6	TRBJ2-5	CASSLEGHLQETQYF
NA	TRBV28	TRBJ2-1	CASSSLAGVGYNEQFF
NA	TRBV19	TRBJ2-7	CASSIAFGEQYF
NA	TRBV4-1	TRBJ1-5	CASRPTANNQPQHF
NA	TRBV11-2	TRBJ2-3	CASIKSGGTQYF
NA	TRBV28	TRBJ1-2	CASSHGTGERGYTF
NA	TRBV12-3/TRBV12-4	TRBJ2-6	CASSSTGANVLTF
NA	TRBV25-1	TRBJ2-7	CASSSSRGQIYEQYF
NA	TRBV7-9	TRBJ1-2	CASSLVKGGQYGYTF
NA	TRBV28	TRBJ2-5	CASSQPSEETQYF
NA	TRBV6-1	TRBJ2-3	CASSDALAGHQGDTQYF
once	TRBV7-3	TRBJ1-6	CASRAGTDNSPLHF
NA	TRBV5-8	TRBJ2-7	CASSLGGPIYEQYF
NA	TRBV28	TRBJ1-5	CASSLVRRAGYSNQPQHF
NA	TRBV6-5	TRBJ1-2	CASSYSVGGYGYTF
NA	TRBV7-2	TRBJ1-6	CASSLEPGVSRSPLHF
once	TRBV11-1	TRBJ2-7	CASSPDTYEQYF
NA	TRBV24-1	TRBJ1-1	CATTQGSNTEAFF
NA	TRBV6-5	TRBJ2-2	CASSGAKLFSGELFF
NA	TRBV27	TRBJ2-3	CASSLSAGGGTQYF